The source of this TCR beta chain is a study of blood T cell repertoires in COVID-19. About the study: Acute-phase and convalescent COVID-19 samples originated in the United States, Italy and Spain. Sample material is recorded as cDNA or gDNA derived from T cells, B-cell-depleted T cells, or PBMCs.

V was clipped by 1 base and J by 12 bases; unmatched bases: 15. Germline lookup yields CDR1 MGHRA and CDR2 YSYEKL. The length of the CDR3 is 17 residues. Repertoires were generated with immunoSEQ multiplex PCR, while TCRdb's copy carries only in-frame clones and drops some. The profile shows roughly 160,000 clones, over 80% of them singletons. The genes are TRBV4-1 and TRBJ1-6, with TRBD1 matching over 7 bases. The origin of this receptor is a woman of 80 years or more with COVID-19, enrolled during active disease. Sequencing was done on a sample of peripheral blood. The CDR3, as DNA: TGCGCCAGCAGCCAAGCATGGGACAGACTTCAGGGGCGACCCCTCCACTTT. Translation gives CASSQAWDRLQGRPLHF.